The 11 T cell receptor beta chains given below trace back to one sample, sequenced in a study of T cells in localized non-small cell lung cancer. Sequenced by immunoSEQ multiplex PCR; TCRdb stores in-frame clones only, minus some. The table records tens of thousands of clones, 80% to 90% of them present only once. This sample comprised peripheral blood, obtained before any cancer treatment. These receptors came from a male donor older than 55 with stage III squamous cell lung carcinoma.

The V call is TRBV6-5, the J call TRBJ1-1, with TRBD1 matching over 7 bases. Germline V CDR1 and CDR2: MNHEY, SVGAGI. The CDR3 contains 15 residues. V lost 1 base, J lost 1 base, and 3 bases stayed unmatched. This CDR3 is CASSYLGGRNTEAFF. In nucleotides, the CDR3 is TGTGCCAGCAGTTACTTAGGGGGCCGGAACACTGAAGCTTTCTTT.

This rearrangement joins TRBV28 to TRBJ2-7; TRBD1 matches at 10 bases. The trim removed 5 bases at V and 6 bases at J, leaving 10 bases unmatched. CDR3 length equals 15 residues. CDR1 and CDR2 from the germline V gene are MDHEN and SYDVKM. CDR3 sequence reads: CASSPGTGVISEQYF. The CDR3, as DNA: TGTGCCAGCAGTCCGGGGACAGGGGTCATCAGCGAGCAGTACTTC.

The chain uses TRBV6-5 and TRBJ1-1; the match to TRBD1 covers 9 bases. Germline CDR1 is MNHEY and CDR2 is SVGAGI. Trimming at V came to 0 bases and at J to 5 bases, leaving 7 bases not matched to a gene. The length of the CDR3 is 16 residues. CDR3 nucleotide sequence: TGTGCCAGCAGTTACTCCGTGGGACAGGGTGTAACTGAAGCTTTCTTT. Amino acids: CASSYSVGQGVTEAFF.

The chain is built from TRBV4-3 and TRBJ1-1; TRBD1 agrees at 8 bases. This CDR3 is 16 amino acids long. Germline CDR1 and CDR2: LGHNA and YSLEER. J gave up 7 bases and V 2 bases, and 12 bases lay outside the gene matches. The CDR3 sequence is CASSQPVNWTGSEAFF. CDR3 sequence (DNA): TGCGCCAGCAGCCAACCTGTAAATTGGACAGGGAGTGAAGCTTTCTTT.

This chain connects TRBV7-7 to TRBJ2-3; 9 bases agree with TRBD2. Losses at the gene ends were 1 base for V and 4 bases for J; bases not matched to a gene: 6. The CDR3 spans 16 residues. The germline V gene has CDR1 SSHAT and CDR2 FNYEAQ (reference sequence). In DNA form, the CDR3 reads TGTGCCAGCAGCTTAGGCGGGAGGGCCGGGGCAGATACGCAGTATTTT. Translated, it gives CASSLGGRAGADTQYF.

This clone was recorded only once. CDR3 sequence reads: CASSPRQGSYEQYF. CDR3 DNA: TGCGCCAGCAGCCCGAGACAGGGTTCCTACGAGCAGTACTTC. The chain couples TRBV5-1 to TRBJ2-7; TRBD1 aligns across 7 bases. The junction had 5 bases not matched to a gene; V was cut back by 4 bases and J by 1 base. Germline V gene sequence: CDR1 SGHRS, CDR2 YFSETQ. This CDR3 region has 14 residues.

J is TRBJ2-5 and V is TRBV19; 7 bases line up with TRBD2. Per the germline V gene, CDR1 is LNHDA and CDR2 is SQIVND (reference sequence). V was pared by 3 bases and J by 5 bases, with 12 bases of the junction left unmatched. The CDR3 totals 16 residues. The CDR3 is CASSIPGRAGQETQYF. In DNA, the CDR3 is TGTGCCAGTAGTATCCCGGGGAGGGCCGGGCAGGAGACCCAGTACTTC.

The V gene is TRBV30, the J gene TRBJ1-1; D is undetermined. The CDR3 covers 14 residues. Germline V gene data show CDR1 as GTSNPN and CDR2 as SVGIG (reference sequence). The V end lost 2 bases, the J end lost 5 bases, and 15 bases lay between the germline ends. This CDR3 reads CAWSSGAYGTEAFF. In DNA, the CDR3 is TGTGCCTGGAGTAGCGGAGCCTATGGGACTGAAGCTTTCTTT. Filled out from reference TRBV30 and TRBJ1-1, the complete variable domain reads SQTIHQWPATLVQPVGSPLSLECTVEGTSNPNLYWYRQAAGRGLQLLFYSVGIGQISSEVPQNLSASRPQDRQFILSSKKLLLSDSGFYLCAWSSGAYGTEAFFGQGTRLTVV.

This clone was observed a handful of times. V is TRBV5-6 and J is TRBJ1-2; 10 bases line up with TRBD1. CDR1 is SGHDT and CDR2 is YYEEEE in the germline V gene. V shed 4 bases, J shed 7 bases, and the junction held 7 bases outside the gene matches. This CDR3 has 14 residues. CDR3 in amino acids: CASSQGQGFGGYTF. The DNA for the CDR3 is TGTGCCAGCAGCCAGGGACAGGGGTTTGGTGGCTACACCTTC.

The chain carries TRBV7-2 and TRBJ2-3; D possibly corresponds to TRBD1 (5 bases). Germline lookup yields CDR1 SGHTA and CDR2 FQGNSA. The CDR3 totals 14 residues. Trimming took off 10 bases at V and 2 bases at J, with 16 bases between the two ends. CDR3 in amino acids: CATKRQSATDTQYF. In DNA form, the CDR3 reads TGTGCCACAAAAAGACAGTCCGCCACAGATACGCAGTATTTT.

The genes are TRBV10-3 and TRBJ2-3, with D unclear. The germline V gene encodes CDR1 ENHRY and CDR2 SYGVKD. The V end was cut by 1 base, the J end by 2 bases, with 13 bases between. The CDR3 sequence is 16 residues long. This CDR3 is CAISEYRASNTDTQYF. The CDR3 bases are TGTGCCATCAGTGAGTACAGAGCGAGCAACACAGATACGCAGTATTTT.